This passage covers 10 T cell receptor beta chains from one sample sequenced in a study of cytotoxic CD8 clonotypes in ibrutinib-treated CLL. TCRdb's copy holds only in-frame clones and misses some; the assay was immunoSEQ multiplex PCR. The table has about 120,000 clones, approximately 85% seen once. Sample: PBMCs, taken after 24 months of ibrutinib treatment. These receptor sequences come from a human donor with chronic lymphocytic leukemia.

As to this clone: Within the sample, other DNA sequences also encode this same CDR3. V gene TRBV6-5 combines with J gene TRBJ1-1; D unresolved. The CDR3 is made up of 13 amino acids. The V end was cut by 3 bases, the J end by 1 base, with 6 bases between. Germline values: CDR1 MNHEY, CDR2 SVGAGI. The CDR3 here is CASSYRGNTEAFF. For the CDR3, the DNA is TGTGCCAGCAGTTATCGGGGGAACACTGAAGCTTTCTTT.

This chain uses TRBV5-8 with TRBJ2-1; a weak D match, TRBD1 (5 bases). The CDR3 spans 14 residues. The germline V and J ends were trimmed by 6 bases and 1 base, with 11 bases remaining between them. Germline V gene data show CDR1 as SGHTS and CDR2 as YDEGEE. CDR3 sequence reads: CASTGRVSYNEQFF. The CDR3 DNA follows: TGTGCCAGCACCGGCAGGGTTTCCTACAATGAGCAGTTCTTC.

This clone showed up many times. J is TRBJ2-5 and V is TRBV14; perhaps D is TRBD1 or TRBD2 (6 bases each). Trimming removed 0 bases at V and 1 base at J, with 12 bases between. The germline CDR1 and CDR2 sequences are SGHDN and FVKESK. This CDR3 is built from 16 residues. CDR3 region: CASSQDRGGIQETQYF. CDR3 bases: TGTGCCAGCAGCCAAGATAGAGGGGGGATCCAAGAGACCCAGTACTTC.

The rearrangement joins TRBV15 to TRBJ1-1; D call uncertain. The length of the CDR3 is 15 residues. Trimming took 0 bases from V and 2 from J, leaving 10 bases between them. Per the germline V gene, CDR1 is LNHNV and CDR2 is YYDKDF (reference sequence). CDR3 sequence: CATSRESLLNTEAFF. The CDR3 nucleotides are TGTGCCACCAGCAGAGAGTCACTCCTAAACACTGAAGCTTTCTTT.

CDR3 in amino acids: CASSRPGQGSAGELFF. CDR3 coding DNA: TGTGCCAGCAGTCGGCCCGGACAGGGATCAGCCGGGGAGCTGTTTTTT. The V call is TRBV25-1, the J call TRBJ2-2; TRBD1 matches at 8 bases. CDR1 and CDR2 from the germline V gene are MGHDK and SYGVNS. CDR3 length equals 16 residues. Unmatched junction bases numbered 11, after V lost 5 bases and J lost 6 bases.

The rearrangement links TRBV7-2 to TRBJ2-1; no reliable D call. Deletions cut 1 base from V and 9 bases from J, with 7 bases between. The CDR3 has 12 residues. The germline V gene encodes CDR1 SGHTA and CDR2 FQGNSA. Here the CDR3 DNA reads TGTGCCAGCAGCTTAGTTTGGCGTGAGCAGTTCTTC. The encoded protein is CASSLVWREQFF.

This chain joins TRBV5-5 and TRBJ1-2; 8 positions match TRBD1. The CDR3 sequence is 14 residues long. The germline V gene encodes CDR1 SGHKS and CDR2 YYEKEE (reference sequence). V lost 7 bases, J lost 5 bases, and 10 bases stayed unmatched. The CDR3 sequence is CASFGGQVPYGYTF. CDR3 nucleotide sequence: TGTGCCAGCTTTGGGGGACAGGTTCCTTATGGCTACACCTTC.

The J gene is TRBJ2-5, the V gene TRBV18; TRBD1 agrees at 7 bases. The germline V gene encodes CDR1 KGHSH and CDR2 LQKENI. CDR3 length: 15 amino acids. V lost 5 bases and J lost 1; bases outside the gene matches: 7. This chain's CDR3 is CASSSTTGPQETQYF. The CDR3 region has the DNA TGTGCCAGCTCATCAACGACAGGGCCCCAAGAGACCCAGTACTTC.

The V gene is TRBV2, the J gene TRBJ2-1, with no clear D. The CDR3 consists of 13 residues. V lost 4 bases and J 8 bases, leaving 12 bases between the germline ends. Germline CDR1 SNHLY, CDR2 FYNNEI. The CDR3 nucleotides are TGTGCCAGCAGTGTGGTTTCGGGCCATGAGCAGTTCTTC. Protein: CASSVVSGHEQFF.

The chain couples TRBV7-6 to TRBJ2-7, with 9 bases lining up with TRBD1. V was pared by 5 bases and J by 3 bases, with 5 bases of the junction left unmatched. The germline CDR1 and CDR2 sequences are SGHVS and FNYEAQ. The CDR3 contains 14 residues. This chain's CDR3 is CASSRTGVNYEQYF. CDR3 nucleotides: TGTGCCAGCAGCCGGACAGGGGTGAACTACGAGCAGTACTTC.